This T cell receptor beta chain derives from a study of blood T cells in healthy people across ages. General study points: Strong correlation existed between TCR beta diversity and naive T cell percentage. TCR beta diversity, measured per million T cells, fell in a roughly linear way with age. CMV infection status of these donors was not known.

Comment on this clonotype: As yet, its antigen is unknown.

Germline trimming cut 5 bases from V and 1 base from J; bases unmatched to any gene: 7. Germline CDR1 and CDR2: SGHAT and FQDESV (reference sequence). The CDR3 consists of 15 residues. Using a J-beta primer mix together with a sample-barcoded 5' primer, a second PCR was run for roughly 7 to 11 cycles. TCRdb passed the 5' RACE reads through MiXCR, listing each CDR3 protein once. Here the sample spans approximately 960,000 distinct CDR3 sequences, almost 30% being singletons. This sample was also put to use in a study of T cells of mothers and their children.

The chain has TRBV11-1 and TRBJ1-1; 7 positions agree with TRBD1. The sample was blood. The clonotype originates from a woman aged 40 to 50 in good health. CDR3 residues: CASSQDRAQNTEAFF. CDR3 nucleotide sequence: TGTGCCAGCAGCCAAGACAGGGCCCAGAACACTGAAGCTTTCTTT.